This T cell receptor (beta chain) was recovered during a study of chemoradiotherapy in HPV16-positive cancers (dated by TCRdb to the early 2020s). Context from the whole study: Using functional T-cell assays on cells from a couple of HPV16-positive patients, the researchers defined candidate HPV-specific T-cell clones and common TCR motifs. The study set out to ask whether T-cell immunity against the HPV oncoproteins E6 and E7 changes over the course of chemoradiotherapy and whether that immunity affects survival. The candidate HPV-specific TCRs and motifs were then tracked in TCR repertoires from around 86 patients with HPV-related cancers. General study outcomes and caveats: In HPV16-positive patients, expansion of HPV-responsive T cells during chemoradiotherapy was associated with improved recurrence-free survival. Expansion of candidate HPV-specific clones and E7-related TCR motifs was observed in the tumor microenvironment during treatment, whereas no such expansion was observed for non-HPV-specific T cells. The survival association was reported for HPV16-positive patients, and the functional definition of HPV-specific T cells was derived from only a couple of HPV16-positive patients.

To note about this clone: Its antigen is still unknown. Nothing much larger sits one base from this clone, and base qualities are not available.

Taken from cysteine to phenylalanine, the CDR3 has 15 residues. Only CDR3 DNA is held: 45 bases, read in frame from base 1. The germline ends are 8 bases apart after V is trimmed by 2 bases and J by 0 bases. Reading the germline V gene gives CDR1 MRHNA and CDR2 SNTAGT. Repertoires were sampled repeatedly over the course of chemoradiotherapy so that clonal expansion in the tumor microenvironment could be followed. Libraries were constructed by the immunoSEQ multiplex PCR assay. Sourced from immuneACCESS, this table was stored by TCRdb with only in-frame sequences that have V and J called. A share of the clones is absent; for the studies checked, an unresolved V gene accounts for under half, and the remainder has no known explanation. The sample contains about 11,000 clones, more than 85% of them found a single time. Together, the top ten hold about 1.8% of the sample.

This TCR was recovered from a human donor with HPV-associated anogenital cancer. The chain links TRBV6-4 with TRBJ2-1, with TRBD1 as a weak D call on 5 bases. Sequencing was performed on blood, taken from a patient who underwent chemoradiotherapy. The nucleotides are TGTGCCAGCAGTGACGGCCAGGGCTCCTACAATGAGCAGTTCTTC. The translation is CASSDGQGSYNEQFF.